The clone carrying this TCR beta chain has more than one count but fewer than ten. Antigen: not known. This sample was included in a study of CD8 T cells in ankylosing spondylitis. Findings of the study overall: Relatively rare in peripheral blood, disease-linked clones were also CD8+. Blood of patients with ankylosing spondylitis appeared to be characterized by a TCR beta motif of 8 or 9 highly homologous variants. Earlier studies detected some motif variants in reactive arthritis synovial fluid and blood. Reportedly, disease-linked clones are significantly enriched in ankylosing spondylitis patients' matched synovial fluid.

Molecular-barcoded quantitative 5'-RACE produced these TCR beta libraries. TCRdb independently ran MiXCR on the 5' RACE reads; one entry per CDR3 protein. The sample contains over 450,000 distinct CDR3 sequences, about 12% of which appear only once. The V end was cut by 6 bases, the J end by 5 bases, with 20 bases between. This CDR3 is built from 17 residues. The sequence was collected from a male donor with ankylosing spondylitis. The rearrangement links TRBV12-3 or TRBV12-4 to TRBJ1-6; maybe TRBD1 (5 bases). Sample: blood, either unsorted or a sorted T cell fraction (not recorded which). DNA for the CDR3: TGTGCCAGCAGCGACAGTTTTTATAAGACGAATAATTCACCCCTCCACTTT. Translated: CASSDSFYKTNNSPLHF.